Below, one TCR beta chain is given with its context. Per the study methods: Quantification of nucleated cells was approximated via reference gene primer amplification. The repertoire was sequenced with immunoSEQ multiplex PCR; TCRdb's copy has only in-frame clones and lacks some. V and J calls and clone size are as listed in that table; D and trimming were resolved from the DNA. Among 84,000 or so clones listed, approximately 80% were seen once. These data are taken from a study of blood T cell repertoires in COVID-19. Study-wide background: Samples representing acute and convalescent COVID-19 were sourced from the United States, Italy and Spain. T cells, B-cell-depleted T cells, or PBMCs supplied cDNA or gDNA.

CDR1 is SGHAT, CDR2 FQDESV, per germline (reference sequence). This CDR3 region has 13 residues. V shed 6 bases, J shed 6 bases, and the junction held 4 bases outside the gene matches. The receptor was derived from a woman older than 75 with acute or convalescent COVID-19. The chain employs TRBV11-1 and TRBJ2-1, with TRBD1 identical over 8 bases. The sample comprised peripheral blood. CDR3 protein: CASRDRVGNEQFF. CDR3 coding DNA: TGTGCCAGCAGGGACAGGGTAGGCAATGAGCAGTTCTTC.